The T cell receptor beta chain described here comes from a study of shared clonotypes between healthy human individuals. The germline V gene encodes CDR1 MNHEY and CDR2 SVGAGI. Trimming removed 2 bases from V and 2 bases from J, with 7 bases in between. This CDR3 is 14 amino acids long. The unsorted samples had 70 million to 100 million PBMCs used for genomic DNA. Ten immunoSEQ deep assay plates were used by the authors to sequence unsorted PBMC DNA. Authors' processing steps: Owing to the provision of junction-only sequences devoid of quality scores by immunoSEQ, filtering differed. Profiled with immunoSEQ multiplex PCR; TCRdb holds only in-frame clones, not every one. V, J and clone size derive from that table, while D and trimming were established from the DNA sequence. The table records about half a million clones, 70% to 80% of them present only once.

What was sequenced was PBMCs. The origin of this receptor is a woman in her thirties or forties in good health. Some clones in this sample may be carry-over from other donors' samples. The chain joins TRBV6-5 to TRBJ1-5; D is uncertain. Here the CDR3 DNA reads TGTGCCAGCAGTTACAGGGAAGGCAATCAGCCCCAGCATTTT. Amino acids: CASSYREGNQPQHF.